The next 6 T cell receptor beta chains were all read from a single sample in a study of T-cell memory formation after mild COVID-19. TCRdb reprocessed the 5' RACE reads via MiXCR and lists one record per CDR3 protein. The table shows about 250,000 distinct CDR3 sequences, with about a sixth occurring only once. The sequenced material came from PBMCs or a T cell subset sorted from them (not recorded which). These receptors were obtained from a man between 18 and 35 years old who had mild COVID-19 (a few samples of this study predate the infection). Cell type and time point are not known.

This clonotype appeared a single time. The chain recombines TRBV11-2 with TRBJ2-2; weak D call: TRBD2 (7 bases). Germline CDR1 and CDR2: SGHAT and FQNNGV. V dropped 5 bases and J dropped 3 bases, with 19 bases sitting between them. The CDR3 sequence is 17 residues long. The CDR3 here is CASSPLSGGPHTGELFF. CDR3 coding DNA: TGTGCCAGCAGCCCCCTTTCGGGGGGCCCCCACACCGGGGAGCTGTTTTTT.

The chain combines TRBV7-8 with TRBJ1-5, with D uncertain. CDR1 and CDR2 (germline): SGHVS, FQNEAQ. The germline V and J ends were trimmed by 4 bases and 4 bases, with 11 bases remaining between them. The CDR3 length is 14 residues. The DNA of the CDR3 is TGTGCCAGCAGCTCACAGTACAGTAATCAGCCCCAGCATTTT. It translates to CASSSQYSNQPQHF.

The CDR3 protein is CASSWDRATSYEQYF. As DNA, the CDR3 is TGTGCCAGCAGCTGGGACAGGGCTACGTCCTACGAGCAGTACTTC. The rearrangement uses TRBV5-4 and TRBJ2-7; 9 nucleotides line up with TRBD1. CDR1 SGHNT and CDR2 YYREEE come from the germline V gene (reference sequence). The CDR3 extends over 15 amino acids. The V and J ends lost 3 bases and 1 base, in that order; junction bases with no gene match: 5.

This clonotype was seen only a few times. The CDR3 sequence is CASSHGTGVQTDTQYF. CDR3 sequence (DNA): TGCGCCAGCAGCCATGGGACAGGGGTTCAAACAGATACGCAGTATTTT. The gene calls are TRBV4-3 and TRBJ2-3; the match to TRBD1 covers 10 bases. J lost 3 bases, V lost 3 bases, and 6 bases had no gene match. There are 16 residues in the CDR3. Germline V gives CDR1 LGHNA, CDR2 YSLEER.

The V call is TRBV7-2, the J call TRBJ2-5, with unresolved D. V gave up 4 bases and J gave up 3 bases, with 18 bases separating them. This CDR3 spans 16 amino acids. CDR1 and CDR2 from the germline V gene are SGHTA and FQGNSA. CDR3 residues: CASSSVSSQIEETQYF. The CDR3, as DNA: TGTGCCAGCAGCTCTGTGAGCAGCCAAATAGAAGAGACCCAGTACTTC.

The chain is built from TRBV7-2 and TRBJ1-5; 7 bases are a match to TRBD1. The germline gives CDR1 SGHTA, CDR2 FQGNSA. The V gene end was trimmed by 4 bases and the J gene end by 2 bases; junction bases not matched to a gene: 5. The CDR3 runs 15 residues. The CDR3 DNA reads TGTGCCAGCAGCTCGACAGGGTCAGGCAATCAGCCCCAGCATTTT. It codes for CASSSTGSGNQPQHF.